This paragraph covers one T cell receptor (beta chain) sequence. The data belong to a study of blood T cell repertoires in COVID-19. Study summary: Acute and convalescent COVID-19 samples came from the United States, Italy and Spain.

This CDR3 is 18 amino acids long. Germline assignment: CDR1 MNHNS and CDR2 SASEGT. Losses at the gene ends were 2 bases for V and 0 bases for J; bases not matched to a gene: 11. Profiled with immunoSEQ multiplex PCR; TCRdb holds only in-frame clones, not every one. In the table there are tens of thousands of clones, about 86% of which are singletons. Sequencing was done on a sample of peripheral blood. V and J are TRBV6-1 and TRBJ2-7; 9 bases agree with TRBD1. This TCR was recovered from a human donor in a cohort sampled during active COVID-19. CDR3: CASSEQGQGVLGSYEQYF. The DNA for the CDR3 is TGTGCCAGCAGTGAACAGGGACAGGGAGTTCTGGGCTCCTACGAGCAGTACTTC.